Detailed here is one T cell receptor (beta chain). This sample stems from a study of blood T cell repertoires in COVID-19. Study-level information: Samples taken during acute and convalescent COVID-19 were collected in the United States, Italy and Spain. PBMCs, B-cell-depleted T cells, or T cells provided the cDNA or gDNA that made up the material.

This CDR3 has 15 residues. J lost 0 bases, V lost 2 bases, and 2 bases had no gene match. The germline V gene encodes CDR1 MDHEN and CDR2 SYDVKM. Per the original methods: For nucleated cells, counts were estimated from reference gene primer amplification. Generated by immunoSEQ multiplex PCR, the TCRdb table keeps only in-frame clones and is missing some. That table furnishes V, J and clone size, whereas the DNA furnished D and trimming. The sample consists of about 270,000 clones, 75% to 90% of them appearing once. The rearrangement joins TRBV28 to TRBJ2-3; 7 nucleotides line up with TRBD2. Source material: peripheral blood. This clonotype was obtained from a human donor in a cohort sampled during active COVID-19. CDR3 nucleotides: TGTGCCAGCAGTTTAGGGGGGGAAAGCACAGATACGCAGTATTTT. Its protein product is CASSLGGESTDTQYF.